The source of this T cell receptor (beta chain) is a study of long-term antiretroviral therapy in people with HIV. V gave up 3 bases and J gave up 3 bases, with 6 bases separating them. Per the germline V gene, CDR1 is SGHRS and CDR2 is YFSETQ. The CDR3 totals 12 residues. With survey level as its setting, the immunoSEQ assay was v3.0. Repertoires were generated with immunoSEQ multiplex PCR, while TCRdb's copy carries only in-frame clones and drops some. This table has about 33,000 clones, about 74% appearing once. The receptor comes from a woman aged 50 to 60 with HIV. J is TRBJ1-1 and V is TRBV5-1; D remains ambiguous. The sample here was unsorted PBMCs, taken 2 years after starting antiretroviral therapy. CDR3 DNA sequence: TGCGCCAGCAGCTCCGGAGACACTGAAGCTTTCTTT. It translates to CASSSGDTEAFF.